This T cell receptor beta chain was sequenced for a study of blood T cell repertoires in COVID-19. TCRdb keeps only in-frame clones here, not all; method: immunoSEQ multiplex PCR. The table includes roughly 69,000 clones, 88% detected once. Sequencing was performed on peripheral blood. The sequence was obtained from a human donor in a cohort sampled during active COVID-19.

CDR3 nucleotides: TGCAGCGTTGTGCAGGACTCTGGAAACACCATATATTTT. Its protein product is CSVVQDSGNTIYF. The chain employs TRBV29-1 and TRBJ1-3; no clear D. V lost 4 bases, J lost 0 bases, and 7 bases lay in between. Germline V gene lookup returns CDR1 SQVTM and CDR2 ANQGSEA. The CDR3 is 13 residues long.